This T cell receptor (beta chain) was identified in a study of T cell responses to AZD1222 COVID-19 vaccine. Study-wide background: Pooling was applied to second doses at about 4 or about 12 weeks.

The protocol was immunoSEQ multiplex PCR, while the TCRdb copy is restricted to in-frame clones and leaves out a portion. The table shows about 56,000 clones, with about 87% occurring only once. On this clone: Antigen unknown.

Study findings and constraints: Clonal diversity may have been underestimated in mostly white British donors. Only after the peak T cell response were repertoires sampled.

Germline assignment: CDR1 SGHTA and CDR2 FQGTGA. Trimming removed 1 base from V and 1 base from J, with 8 bases in between. The CDR3 consists of 15 residues. The rearrangement uses TRBV7-3 and TRBJ2-1, with a possible D match to TRBD2 (5 bases). This material consisted of peripheral blood, taken on day 0 of AZD1222 vaccination. This clonotype was sampled from an adult in good health. CDR3 nucleotides: TGTGCCAGCAGCTTAATGGAGGCTTCCTACAATGAGCAGTTCTTC. Translation: CASSLMEASYNEQFF.